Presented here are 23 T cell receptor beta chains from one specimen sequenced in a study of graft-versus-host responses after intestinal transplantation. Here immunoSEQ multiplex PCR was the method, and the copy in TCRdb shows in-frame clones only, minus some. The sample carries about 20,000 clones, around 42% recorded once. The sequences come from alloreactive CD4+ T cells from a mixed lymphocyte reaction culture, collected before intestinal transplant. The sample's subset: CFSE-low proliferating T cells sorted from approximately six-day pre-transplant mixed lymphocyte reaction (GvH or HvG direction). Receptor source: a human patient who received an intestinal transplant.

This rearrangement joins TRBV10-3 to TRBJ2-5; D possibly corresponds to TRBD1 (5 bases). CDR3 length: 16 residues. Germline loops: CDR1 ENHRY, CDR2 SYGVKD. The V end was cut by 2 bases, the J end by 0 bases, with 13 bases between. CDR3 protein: CAISEPLGRNQETQYF. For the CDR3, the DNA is TGTGCCATCAGTGAGCCTCTGGGGCGGAACCAAGAGACCCAGTACTTC.

CDR3 loop: CASSVSSSGARTDTQYF. The DNA for the CDR3 is TGTGCCAGCAGCGTTAGTTCCAGCGGGGCAAGGACAGATACGCAGTATTTT. V usage is TRBV9 and J usage is TRBJ2-3, with TRBD2 identical over 7 bases. The junction had 12 bases not matched to a gene; V was cut back by 2 bases and J by 3 bases. Germline CDR1 and CDR2: SGDLS and YYNGEE. The CDR3 runs 17 residues.

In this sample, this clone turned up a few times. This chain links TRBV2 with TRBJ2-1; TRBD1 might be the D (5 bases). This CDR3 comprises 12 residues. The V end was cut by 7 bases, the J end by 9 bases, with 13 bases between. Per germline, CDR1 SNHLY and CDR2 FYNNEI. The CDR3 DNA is TGTGCCAGCACCGTACTTCAGGGTGAGCAGTTCTTC. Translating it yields CASTVLQGEQFF.

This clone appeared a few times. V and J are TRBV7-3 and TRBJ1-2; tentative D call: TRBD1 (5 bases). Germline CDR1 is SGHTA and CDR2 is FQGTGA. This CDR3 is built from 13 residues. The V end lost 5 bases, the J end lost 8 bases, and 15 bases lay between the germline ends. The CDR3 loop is CASSPATDGGYTF. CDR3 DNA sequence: TGTGCCAGCAGCCCGGCGACAGACGGCGGCTACACCTTC.

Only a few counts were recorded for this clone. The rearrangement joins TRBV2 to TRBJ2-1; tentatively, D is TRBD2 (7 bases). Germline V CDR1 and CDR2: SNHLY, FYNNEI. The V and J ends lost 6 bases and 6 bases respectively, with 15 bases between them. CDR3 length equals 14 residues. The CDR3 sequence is CASSRGGGPNEQFF. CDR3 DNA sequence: TGTGCCAGCAGCCGAGGGGGAGGGCCCAATGAGCAGTTCTTC.

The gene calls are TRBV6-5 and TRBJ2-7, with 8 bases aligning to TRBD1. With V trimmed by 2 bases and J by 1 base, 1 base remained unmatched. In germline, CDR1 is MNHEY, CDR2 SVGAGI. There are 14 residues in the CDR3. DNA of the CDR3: TGTGCCAGCAGTTACGACAGGGGTTCCTACGAGCAGTACTTC. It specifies CASSYDRGSYEQYF.

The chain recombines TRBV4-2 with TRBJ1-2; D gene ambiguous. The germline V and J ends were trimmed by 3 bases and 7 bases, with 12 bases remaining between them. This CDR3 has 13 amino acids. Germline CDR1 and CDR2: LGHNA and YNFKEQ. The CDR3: CASSHFDGSGYTF. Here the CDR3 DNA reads TGTGCCAGCAGCCACTTCGACGGGAGTGGCTACACCTTC.

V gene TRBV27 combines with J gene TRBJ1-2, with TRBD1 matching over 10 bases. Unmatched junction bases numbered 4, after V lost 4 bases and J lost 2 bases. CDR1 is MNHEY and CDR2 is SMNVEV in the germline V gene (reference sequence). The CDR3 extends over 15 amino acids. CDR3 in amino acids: CASSSRGQGNYGYTF. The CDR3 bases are TGTGCCAGCAGTTCAAGGGGACAGGGGAACTATGGCTACACCTTC.

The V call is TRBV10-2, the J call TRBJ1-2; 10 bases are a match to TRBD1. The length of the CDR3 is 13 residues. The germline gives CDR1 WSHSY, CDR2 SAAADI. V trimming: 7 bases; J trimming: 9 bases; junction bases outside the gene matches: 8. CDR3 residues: CASTGGQGRSYTF. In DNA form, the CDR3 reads TGCGCCAGCACGGGGGGACAGGGGCGAAGCTACACCTTC.

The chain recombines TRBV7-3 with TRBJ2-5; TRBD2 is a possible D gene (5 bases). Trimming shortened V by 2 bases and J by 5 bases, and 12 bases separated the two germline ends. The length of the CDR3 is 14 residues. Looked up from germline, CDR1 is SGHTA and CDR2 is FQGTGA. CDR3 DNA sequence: TGTGCCAGCAGCTTAGGCGGCAGGAGGGAGACCCAGTACTTC. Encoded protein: CASSLGGRRETQYF.

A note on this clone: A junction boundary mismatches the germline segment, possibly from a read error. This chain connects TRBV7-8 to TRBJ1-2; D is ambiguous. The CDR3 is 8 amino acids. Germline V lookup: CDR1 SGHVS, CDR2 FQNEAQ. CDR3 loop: CASSLAKF. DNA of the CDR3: TGTGCCAGCAGCTTAGCTAAATTC.

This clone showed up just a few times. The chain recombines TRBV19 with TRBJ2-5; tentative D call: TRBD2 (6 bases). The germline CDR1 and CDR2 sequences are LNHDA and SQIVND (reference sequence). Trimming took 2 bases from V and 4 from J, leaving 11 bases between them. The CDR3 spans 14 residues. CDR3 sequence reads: CASSILGLPETQYF. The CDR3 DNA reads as TGTGCCAGTAGTATATTGGGACTGCCAGAGACCCAGTACTTC.

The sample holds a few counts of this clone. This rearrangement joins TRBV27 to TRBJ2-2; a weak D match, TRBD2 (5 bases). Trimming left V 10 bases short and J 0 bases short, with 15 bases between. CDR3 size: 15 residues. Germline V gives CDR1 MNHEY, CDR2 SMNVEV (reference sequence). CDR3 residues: CATAFWRSNTGELFF. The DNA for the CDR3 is TGTGCCACCGCTTTTTGGAGGTCGAACACCGGGGAGCTGTTTTTT.

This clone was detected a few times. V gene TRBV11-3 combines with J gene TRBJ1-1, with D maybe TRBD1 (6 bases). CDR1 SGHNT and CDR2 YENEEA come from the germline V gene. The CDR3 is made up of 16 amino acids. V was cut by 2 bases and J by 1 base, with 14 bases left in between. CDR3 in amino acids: CASSLPLTGTNTEAFF. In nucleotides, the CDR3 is TGTGCCAGCAGCTTACCGTTGACAGGCACGAACACTGAAGCTTTCTTT.

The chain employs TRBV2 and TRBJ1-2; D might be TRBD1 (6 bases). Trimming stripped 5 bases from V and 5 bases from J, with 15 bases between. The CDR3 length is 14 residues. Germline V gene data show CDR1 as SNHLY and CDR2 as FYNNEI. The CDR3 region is CASSSGQGWYGYTF. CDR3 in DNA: TGTGCCAGCAGTTCTGGGCAGGGGTGGTATGGCTACACCTTC. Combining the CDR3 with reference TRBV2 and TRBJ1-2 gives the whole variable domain EPEVTQTPSHQVTQMGQEVILRCVPISNHLYFYWYRQILGQKVEFLVSFYNNEISEKSEIFDDQFSVERPDGSNFTLKIRSTKLEDSAMYFCASSSGQGWYGYTFGSGTRLTVV.

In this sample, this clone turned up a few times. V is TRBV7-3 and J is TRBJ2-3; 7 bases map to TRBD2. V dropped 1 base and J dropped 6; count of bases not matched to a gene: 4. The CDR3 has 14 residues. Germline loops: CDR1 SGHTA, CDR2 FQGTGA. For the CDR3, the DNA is TGTGCCAGCAGCTTAAGTAGTAGCGGGGATACGCAGTATTTT. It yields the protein CASSLSSSGDTQYF.

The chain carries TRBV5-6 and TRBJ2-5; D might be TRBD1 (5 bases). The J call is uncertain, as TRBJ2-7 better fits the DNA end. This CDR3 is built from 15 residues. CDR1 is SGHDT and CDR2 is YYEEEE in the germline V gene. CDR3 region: CASSLRGFAPYEQYF. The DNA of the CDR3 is TGTGCCAGCAGCTTGAGGGGTTTTGCCCCATACGAGCAGTACTTC.

CDR3 nucleotide sequence: TGCGCCAGCAGCCAAGATCCTCACGGCTATAATTCACCCCTCCACTTT. It codes for CASSQDPHGYNSPLHF. The J gene is TRBJ1-6, the V gene TRBV4-1; D uncertain. The ends were cut back, 0 bases at V and 3 bases at J, with 9 bases in the middle. Germline CDR1 reads MGHRA; CDR2 reads YSYEKL. This CDR3 region has 16 residues.

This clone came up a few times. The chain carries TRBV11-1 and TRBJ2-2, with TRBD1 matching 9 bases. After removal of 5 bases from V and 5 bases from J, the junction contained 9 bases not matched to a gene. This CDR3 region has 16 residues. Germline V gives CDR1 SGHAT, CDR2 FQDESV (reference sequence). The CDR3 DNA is TGTGCCAGCAGCCCCGGGGACAGGGTGTTAACCGGGGAGCTGTTTTTT. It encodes CASSPGDRVLTGELFF.

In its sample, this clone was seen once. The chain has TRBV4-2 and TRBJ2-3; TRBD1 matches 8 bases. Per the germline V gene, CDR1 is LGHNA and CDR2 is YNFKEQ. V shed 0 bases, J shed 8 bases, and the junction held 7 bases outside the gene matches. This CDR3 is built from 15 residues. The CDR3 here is CASSQEWTGQGTQYF. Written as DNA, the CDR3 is TGTGCCAGCAGCCAAGAATGGACAGGGCAGGGTACGCAGTATTTT.

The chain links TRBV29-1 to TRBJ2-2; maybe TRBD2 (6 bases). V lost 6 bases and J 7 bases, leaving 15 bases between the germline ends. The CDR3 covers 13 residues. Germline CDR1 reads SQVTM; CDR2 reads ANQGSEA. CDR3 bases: TGCAGCGTCCAAAAATTGGGGGGCGGGGAGCTGTTTTTT. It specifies CSVQKLGGGELFF.

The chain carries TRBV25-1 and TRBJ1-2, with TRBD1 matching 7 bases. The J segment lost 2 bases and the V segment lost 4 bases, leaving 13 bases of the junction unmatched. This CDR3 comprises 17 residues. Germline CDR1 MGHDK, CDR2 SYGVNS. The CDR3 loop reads CASSGVGFATGNYGYTF. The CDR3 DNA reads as TGTGCCAGCAGTGGGGTGGGGTTCGCGACAGGGAACTATGGCTACACCTTC.

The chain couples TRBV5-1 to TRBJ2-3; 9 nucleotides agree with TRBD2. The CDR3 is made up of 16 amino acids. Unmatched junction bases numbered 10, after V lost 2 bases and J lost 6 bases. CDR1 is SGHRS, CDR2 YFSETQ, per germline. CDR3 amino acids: CASSFERGEVMDTQYF. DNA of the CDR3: TGCGCCAGCAGCTTTGAGCGGGGGGAAGTAATGGATACGCAGTATTTT. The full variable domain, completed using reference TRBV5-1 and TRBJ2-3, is KAGVTQTPRYLIKTRGQQVTLSCSPISGHRSVSWYQQTPGQGLQFLFEYFSETQRNKGNFPGRFSGRQFSNSRSEMNVSTLELGDSALYLCASSFERGEVMDTQYFGPGTRLTVL.